This is a list of T cell receptor beta chains from one sample in a study of blood T cell repertoires in COVID-19. The data were produced by immunoSEQ multiplex PCR, yet TCRdb's version contains in-frame clones alone and is incomplete. The table has around 170,000 clones, almost 85% seen once. Material: peripheral blood. All receptors derive from a man between 18 and 35 years old with active or convalescent COVID-19. The CDR3 runs from the conserved cysteine through the conserved F or W. The D gene is left open where the match is weak. Clone size is not always given. Where it is, it says once, few, many or a class for expanded clones.

cdr3_nt: TGTGCCAGCAGCGCCGGGACACGCGGAGAGACCCAGTACTTC; cdr3_aa: CASSAGTRGETQYF; v_call: TRBV2; j_call: TRBJ2-5; d_call: NA; clone_size: NA
cdr3_nt: TGTGCCAGCAGTGACAGGGGGCGCGATCAGCCCCAGCATTTT; cdr3_aa: CASSDRGRDQPQHF; v_call: TRBV2; j_call: TRBJ1-5; d_call: TRBD1; clone_size: NA
cdr3_nt: TGTGCCAGCAGCCTCCGGCGCCAGGGGAGCATTTATAATTCACCCCTCCACTTT; cdr3_aa: CASSLRRQGSIYNSPLHF; v_call: TRBV3-1/TRBV3-2; j_call: TRBJ1-6; d_call: NA; clone_size: NA
cdr3_nt: TGCGCCAGCAGCGGGGGACAGGGGCAATATGGCTACACCTTC; cdr3_aa: CASSGGQGQYGYTF; v_call: TRBV5-1; j_call: TRBJ1-2; d_call: TRBD1; clone_size: NA
cdr3_nt: TGTGCCAGCAGCTCCACTAGCGCGAACACCGGGGAGCTGTTTTTT; cdr3_aa: CASSSTSANTGELFF; v_call: TRBV7-9; j_call: TRBJ2-2; d_call: TRBD2; clone_size: once
cdr3_nt: TGTGCCAGCAGCTTAGGGGGCAGGGGCAATGAGCAGTTCTTC; cdr3_aa: CASSLGGRGNEQFF; v_call: TRBV11-2; j_call: TRBJ2-1; d_call: NA; clone_size: NA
cdr3_nt: TGTGCCAGCAGCGTAGCTGTGGGGGCGGATAATGAAAAACTGTTTTTT; cdr3_aa: CASSVAVGADNEKLFF; v_call: TRBV9; j_call: TRBJ1-4; d_call: NA; clone_size: NA
cdr3_nt: TGTGCCAGCAGCAACACTAACTATGGCTACACCTTC; cdr3_aa: CASSNTNYGYTF; v_call: TRBV21-1; j_call: TRBJ1-2; d_call: NA; clone_size: medium-sized
cdr3_nt: TGTGCCAGCTGCAGGCTAAATAGCAATCAGCCCCAGCATTTT; cdr3_aa: CASCRLNSNQPQHF; v_call: TRBV2; j_call: TRBJ1-5; d_call: NA; clone_size: NA
cdr3_nt: TGTGCCTCGCGACTAGCGGGAGTTAATGAGCAGTTCTTC; cdr3_aa: CASRLAGVNEQFF; v_call: TRBV19; j_call: TRBJ2-1; d_call: TRBD2; clone_size: NA
cdr3_nt: TGCGCCAGCAGCCAGCCTACGGGGGGAAGAGGTCAGCCCCAGCATTTT; cdr3_aa: CASSQPTGGRGQPQHF; v_call: TRBV4-1; j_call: TRBJ1-5; d_call: NA; clone_size: NA
cdr3_nt: TGTGCCACCAGCGCTCTGGGACAGTATTTTACGAGCTCCTATAATTCACCCCTCCACTTT; cdr3_aa: CATSALGQYFTSSYNSPLHF; v_call: TRBV24-1; j_call: TRBJ1-6; d_call: TRBD1; clone_size: NA
cdr3_nt: TGTGCCAGCAGTCCCCAAGGACAGGGCTCCTACAATGAGCAGTTCTTC; cdr3_aa: CASSPQGQGSYNEQFF; v_call: TRBV6-4; j_call: TRBJ2-1; d_call: TRBD1; clone_size: NA
cdr3_nt: TGTGCCAGCAGCCAGCCGGGACACCTTGAAGCTTTCTTT; cdr3_aa: CASSQPGHLEAFF; v_call: TRBV28; j_call: TRBJ1-1; d_call: NA; clone_size: NA
cdr3_nt: TGTGCCAGCAGCCCTGGGCCCGGGGACGAGCAGTACTTC; cdr3_aa: CASSPGPGDEQYF; v_call: TRBV7-9; j_call: TRBJ2-7; d_call: NA; clone_size: NA
cdr3_nt: TGTGCCAGCAGTCCGGGGGGGTACACAGATACGCAGTATTTT; cdr3_aa: CASSPGGYTDTQYF; v_call: TRBV28; j_call: TRBJ2-3; d_call: TRBD2; clone_size: NA
cdr3_nt: TGTGCCTGGTCTTTACAGAATAGCAATCAGCCCCAGCATTTT; cdr3_aa: CAWSLQNSNQPQHF; v_call: TRBV30; j_call: TRBJ1-5; d_call: NA; clone_size: NA
cdr3_nt: TGTGCCAGCAGAGGCGGACAGTACACTGAAGCTTTCTTT; cdr3_aa: CASRGGQYTEAFF; v_call: TRBV6-5; j_call: TRBJ1-1; d_call: NA; clone_size: few
cdr3_nt: TGTGCCAGCAGCGTTGACAGCATATATGGCTACACCTTC; cdr3_aa: CASSVDSIYGYTF; v_call: TRBV7-8; j_call: TRBJ1-2; d_call: NA; clone_size: few
cdr3_nt: TGTGCCAGCAGCGTGCGACTAGCGGGGATCCAAGAGACCCAGTACTTC; cdr3_aa: CASSVRLAGIQETQYF; v_call: TRBV9; j_call: TRBJ2-5; d_call: TRBD2; clone_size: few
cdr3_nt: TGTGCCAGCATACTCGGGACTGCCGGCAATCAGCCCCAGCATTTT; cdr3_aa: CASILGTAGNQPQHF; v_call: TRBV27; j_call: TRBJ1-5; d_call: NA; clone_size: NA
cdr3_nt: TGTGCCAGCAGCTACAGACTAGCGGGAGAAACCGGGGAGCTGTTTTTT; cdr3_aa: CASSYRLAGETGELFF; v_call: TRBV7-2; j_call: TRBJ2-2; d_call: TRBD2; clone_size: NA
cdr3_nt: TGTGCCAGCAGCTTAGCTCAGACTAGAAACATTCAGTACTTC; cdr3_aa: CASSLAQTRNIQYF; v_call: TRBV7-2; j_call: TRBJ2-4; d_call: NA; clone_size: NA
cdr3_nt: TGCGCCAGCAGTCGGACAGATACGCAGTATTTT; cdr3_aa: CASSRTDTQYF; v_call: TRBV5-1; j_call: TRBJ2-3; d_call: NA; clone_size: once
cdr3_nt: TGTGCCAGCAGTGACGCAGGGTTGGTAACTAATGAAAAACTGTTTTTT; cdr3_aa: CASSDAGLVTNEKLFF; v_call: TRBV6-1; j_call: TRBJ1-4; d_call: NA; clone_size: NA
cdr3_nt: TGTGCCACCAGCAGAGGGTATACAGGGCGGGGGCATCTTAACACTGAAGCTTTCTTT; cdr3_aa: CATSRGYTGRGHLNTEAFF; v_call: TRBV15; j_call: TRBJ1-1; d_call: NA; clone_size: NA
cdr3_nt: TGTGCCAGCAGCCAACCTTGGGGGACAACCTCTGGAAACACCATATATTTT; cdr3_aa: CASSQPWGTTSGNTIYF; v_call: TRBV3-1/TRBV3-2; j_call: TRBJ1-3; d_call: NA; clone_size: NA
cdr3_nt: TGCGCCAGCAGCTTGGCCTTGGAGACCCAGTACTTC; cdr3_aa: CASSLALETQYF; v_call: TRBV5-1; j_call: TRBJ2-5; d_call: NA; clone_size: NA
cdr3_nt: TGTGCCAGCAGTGGGACCGGCCTGGGTGGACAGGGGGCCTACGAGCAGTACTTC; cdr3_aa: CASSGTGLGGQGAYEQYF; v_call: TRBV6-1; j_call: TRBJ2-7; d_call: TRBD1; clone_size: NA
cdr3_nt: TGTGCCACTAGCAGCGGGTACCAAGCTAACTATGGCTACACCTTC; cdr3_aa: CATSSGYQANYGYTF; v_call: TRBV15; j_call: TRBJ1-2; d_call: NA; clone_size: NA
cdr3_nt: TGTGCCAGCAGCTTTAGACTGACAGATACGCAGTATTTT; cdr3_aa: CASSFRLTDTQYF; v_call: TRBV7-8; j_call: TRBJ2-3; d_call: NA; clone_size: NA
cdr3_nt: TGTGCCAGTACCCCGGGACATCAAGATGAGACCCAGTACTTC; cdr3_aa: CASTPGHQDETQYF; v_call: TRBV19; j_call: TRBJ2-5; d_call: NA; clone_size: NA
cdr3_nt: TGCGCCAGCAGTGATAGGGGGTCCGCTGAAGCTTTCTTT; cdr3_aa: CASSDRGSAEAFF; v_call: TRBV10-1; j_call: TRBJ1-1; d_call: NA; clone_size: NA
cdr3_nt: TGTGCCAGCTCACCACTTGGGCAAGCAGATACGCAGTATTTT; cdr3_aa: CASSPLGQADTQYF; v_call: TRBV18; j_call: TRBJ2-3; d_call: NA; clone_size: NA
cdr3_nt: TGTGCCAGTACCATGGGGGGAAACAATTTAGCCAAAAACATTCAGTACTTC; cdr3_aa: CASTMGGNNLAKNIQYF; v_call: TRBV19; j_call: TRBJ2-4; d_call: NA; clone_size: few
cdr3_nt: TGTGCCAGCAGCCCGGGACAGATGAACACCGGGGAGCTGTTTTTT; cdr3_aa: CASSPGQMNTGELFF; v_call: TRBV7-3; j_call: TRBJ2-2; d_call: TRBD1; clone_size: NA
cdr3_nt: TGCGCCAGCAGCCCTACTCTAGTATCCGGAAACACCATATATTTT; cdr3_aa: CASSPTLVSGNTIYF; v_call: TRBV5-1; j_call: TRBJ1-3; d_call: NA; clone_size: NA
cdr3_nt: TGTGCCAGCAGCTTAGGGGACAGTCAGTACAATGAGCAGTTCTTC; cdr3_aa: CASSLGDSQYNEQFF; v_call: TRBV7-9; j_call: TRBJ2-1; d_call: TRBD1; clone_size: NA
cdr3_nt: TGTGCCACCAGTGAAGGGACAGCCAGCAATCAGCCCCAGCATTTT; cdr3_aa: CATSEGTASNQPQHF; v_call: TRBV24-1; j_call: TRBJ1-5; d_call: TRBD1; clone_size: NA
cdr3_nt: TGTGCCTGGAGTGTGGGGGGAGCGAACACCGGGGAGCTGTTTTTT; cdr3_aa: CAWSVGGANTGELFF; v_call: TRBV30; j_call: TRBJ2-2; d_call: NA; clone_size: NA
cdr3_nt: TGTGCCAGCACCAAAATTCTAGCGGATTACTACAATGAGCAGTTCTTC; cdr3_aa: CASTKILADYYNEQFF; v_call: TRBV7-9; j_call: TRBJ2-1; d_call: TRBD2; clone_size: NA
cdr3_nt: TGTGCCAGCAGCCAAGGGGGGGGACAGGGGACTGAAGCTTTCTTT; cdr3_aa: CASSQGGGQGTEAFF; v_call: TRBV3-1/TRBV3-2; j_call: TRBJ1-1; d_call: TRBD1; clone_size: NA
cdr3_nt: TGTGCCAGCAGCCAGGGGACAGACAAAAACATTCAGTACTTC; cdr3_aa: CASSQGTDKNIQYF; v_call: TRBV3-1/TRBV3-2; j_call: TRBJ2-4; d_call: TRBD1; clone_size: NA
cdr3_nt: TGTGCCAGCAGTTTAGGGGGCAGGGGCTGGGGTCAGCCCCAGCATTTT; cdr3_aa: CASSLGGRGWGQPQHF; v_call: TRBV28; j_call: TRBJ1-5; d_call: NA; clone_size: NA
cdr3_nt: TGTGCCAGCAGCCCCCGGACAGGGGACGGCTATGGCTACACCTTC; cdr3_aa: CASSPRTGDGYGYTF; v_call: TRBV5-4; j_call: TRBJ1-2; d_call: TRBD1; clone_size: many
cdr3_nt: TGTGCCATCAGTGGGCAGCGGGGGGCCCCGGATGAGCAGTTCTTC; cdr3_aa: CAISGQRGAPDEQFF; v_call: TRBV10-3; j_call: TRBJ2-1; d_call: TRBD2; clone_size: NA
cdr3_nt: TGTGCCAGCAGCTTGAGCGGGAGGGCCGGAGATACGCAGTATTTT; cdr3_aa: CASSLSGRAGDTQYF; v_call: TRBV13; j_call: TRBJ2-3; d_call: TRBD2; clone_size: NA
cdr3_nt: TGTGCCAGCAGCGAACAGACGGACAGCTCCTACGAGCAGTACTTC; cdr3_aa: CASSEQTDSSYEQYF; v_call: TRBV3-1/TRBV3-2; j_call: TRBJ2-7; d_call: NA; clone_size: NA
cdr3_nt: TGTGCCAGCAGCACCGGACTAGCGGGAGGGGCCGGGGAGCTGTTTTTT; cdr3_aa: CASSTGLAGGAGELFF; v_call: TRBV5-8; j_call: TRBJ2-2; d_call: TRBD2; clone_size: once
cdr3_nt: TGTGCCAGCAGCCCCCGACAGGGAACATACCTCTCTGGAAACACCATATATTTT; cdr3_aa: CASSPRQGTYLSGNTIYF; v_call: TRBV9; j_call: TRBJ1-3; d_call: TRBD1; clone_size: NA
cdr3_nt: TGTGCCAGTAGCTCGGACAGGGAGAACACTGAAGCTTTCTTT; cdr3_aa: CASSSDRENTEAFF; v_call: TRBV19; j_call: TRBJ1-1; d_call: TRBD1; clone_size: NA
cdr3_nt: TGTGCCAGCAGCCCCCGGCCGGGAGACTATGGCTACACCTTC; cdr3_aa: CASSPRPGDYGYTF; v_call: TRBV28; j_call: TRBJ1-2; d_call: NA; clone_size: NA
cdr3_nt: TGCGCCAGCAGCTTGGCGGGGAATGAAAAACTGTTTTTT; cdr3_aa: CASSLAGNEKLFF; v_call: TRBV5-1; j_call: TRBJ1-4; d_call: NA; clone_size: NA
cdr3_nt: TGCGCCAGCAGCCGAGACTGGCGGGAGGGCCTAATCGGGGAGCTGTTTTTT; cdr3_aa: CASSRDWREGLIGELFF; v_call: TRBV4-3; j_call: TRBJ2-2; d_call: TRBD2; clone_size: few
cdr3_nt: TGCAGCGTTGAAGAAACGGACAGGGGTCAGCCCCAGCATTTT; cdr3_aa: CSVEETDRGQPQHF; v_call: TRBV29-1; j_call: TRBJ1-5; d_call: TRBD1; clone_size: many
cdr3_nt: TGTGCCAGCAGTTTCGCCGGGTCTCTGGACACTGAAGCTTTCTTT; cdr3_aa: CASSFAGSLDTEAFF; v_call: TRBV28; j_call: TRBJ1-1; d_call: NA; clone_size: once